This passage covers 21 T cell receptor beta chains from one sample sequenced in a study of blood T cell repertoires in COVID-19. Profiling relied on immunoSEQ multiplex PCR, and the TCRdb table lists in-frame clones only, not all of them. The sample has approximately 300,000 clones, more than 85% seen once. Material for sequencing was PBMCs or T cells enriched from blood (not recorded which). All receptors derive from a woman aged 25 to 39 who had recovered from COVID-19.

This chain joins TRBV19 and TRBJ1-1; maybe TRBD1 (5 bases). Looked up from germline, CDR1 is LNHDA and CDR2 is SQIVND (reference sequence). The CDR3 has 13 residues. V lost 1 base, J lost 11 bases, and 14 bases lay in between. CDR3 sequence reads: CASSIAAGLKAFF. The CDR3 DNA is TGTGCCAGTAGTATAGCTGCAGGGCTTAAGGCTTTCTTT.

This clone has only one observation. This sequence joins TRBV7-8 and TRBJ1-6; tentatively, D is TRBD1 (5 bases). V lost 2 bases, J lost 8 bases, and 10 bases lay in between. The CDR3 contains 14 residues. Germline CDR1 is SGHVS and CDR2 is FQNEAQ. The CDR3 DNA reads TGTGCCAGCAGCTTACCCGGAGGGGATTCACCCCTCCACTTT. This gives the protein CASSLPGGDSPLHF.

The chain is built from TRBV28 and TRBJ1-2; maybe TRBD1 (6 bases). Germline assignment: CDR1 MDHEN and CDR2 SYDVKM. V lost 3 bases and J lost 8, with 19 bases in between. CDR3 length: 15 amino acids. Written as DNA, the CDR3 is TGTGCCAGCAGTTTCTCGGGGGGGCGCCCGGCCGGCTACACCTTC. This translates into CASSFSGGRPAGYTF.

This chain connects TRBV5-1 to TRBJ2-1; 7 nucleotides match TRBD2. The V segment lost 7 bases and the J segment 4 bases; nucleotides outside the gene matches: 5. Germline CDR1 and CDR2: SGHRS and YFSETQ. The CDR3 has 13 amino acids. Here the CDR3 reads CASELGGYNEQFF. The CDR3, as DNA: TGCGCCAGCGAATTGGGAGGGTACAATGAGCAGTTCTTC.

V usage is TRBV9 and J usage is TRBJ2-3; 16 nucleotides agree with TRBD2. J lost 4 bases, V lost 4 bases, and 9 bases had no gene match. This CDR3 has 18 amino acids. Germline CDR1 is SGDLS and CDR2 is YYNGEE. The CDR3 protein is CASSMGLAGGFPSDTQYF. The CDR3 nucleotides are TGTGCCAGCAGCATGGGACTAGCGGGGGGGTTTCCCTCAGATACGCAGTATTTT.

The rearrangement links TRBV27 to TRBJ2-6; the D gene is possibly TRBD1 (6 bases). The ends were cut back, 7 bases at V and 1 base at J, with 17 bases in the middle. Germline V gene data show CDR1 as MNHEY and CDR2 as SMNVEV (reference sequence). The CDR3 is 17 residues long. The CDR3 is CASTRLQGGSGANVLTF. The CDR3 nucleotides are TGTGCCAGCACCAGATTACAGGGCGGTTCTGGGGCCAACGTCCTGACTTTC.

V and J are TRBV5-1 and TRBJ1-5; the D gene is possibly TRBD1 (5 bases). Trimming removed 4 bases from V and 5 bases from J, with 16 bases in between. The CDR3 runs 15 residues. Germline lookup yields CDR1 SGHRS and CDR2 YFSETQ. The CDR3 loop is CASSPTGDSYQPQHF. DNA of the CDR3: TGCGCCAGCAGCCCCACAGGAGACTCCTATCAGCCCCAGCATTTT.

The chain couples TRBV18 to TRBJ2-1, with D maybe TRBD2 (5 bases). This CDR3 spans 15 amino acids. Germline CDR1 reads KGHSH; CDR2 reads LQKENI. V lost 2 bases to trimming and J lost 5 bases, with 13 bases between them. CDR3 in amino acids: CASSPGWGVDNEQFF. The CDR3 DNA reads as TGTGCCAGCTCACCAGGGTGGGGAGTCGACAATGAGCAGTTCTTC.

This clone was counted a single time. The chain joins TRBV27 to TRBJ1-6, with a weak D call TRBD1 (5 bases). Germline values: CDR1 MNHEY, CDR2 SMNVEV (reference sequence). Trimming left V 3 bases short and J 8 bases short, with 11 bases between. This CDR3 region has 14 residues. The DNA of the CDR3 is TGTGCCAGCAGTTTGCCCGGGGGGGATTCACCCCTCCACTTT. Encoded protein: CASSLPGGDSPLHF.

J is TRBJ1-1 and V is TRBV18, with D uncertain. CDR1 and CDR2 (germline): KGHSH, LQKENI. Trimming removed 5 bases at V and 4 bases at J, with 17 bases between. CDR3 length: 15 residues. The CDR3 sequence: CASSSSAATITEAFF. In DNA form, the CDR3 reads TGTGCCAGCTCATCATCGGCAGCGACTATCACTGAAGCTTTCTTT. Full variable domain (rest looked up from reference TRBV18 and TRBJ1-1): NAGVMQNPRHLVRRRGQEARLRCSPMKGHSHVYWYRQLPEEGLKFMVYLQKENIIDESGMPKERFSAEFPKEGPSILRIQQVVRGDSAAYFCASSSSAATITEAFFGQGTRLTVV.

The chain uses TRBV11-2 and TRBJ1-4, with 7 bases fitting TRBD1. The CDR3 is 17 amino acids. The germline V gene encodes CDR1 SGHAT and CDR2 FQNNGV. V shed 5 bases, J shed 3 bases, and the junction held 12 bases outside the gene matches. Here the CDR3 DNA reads TGTGCCAGCAGCCCCCCCAGACAGGGATTGTCTAATGAAAAACTGTTTTTT. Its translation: CASSPPRQGLSNEKLFF.

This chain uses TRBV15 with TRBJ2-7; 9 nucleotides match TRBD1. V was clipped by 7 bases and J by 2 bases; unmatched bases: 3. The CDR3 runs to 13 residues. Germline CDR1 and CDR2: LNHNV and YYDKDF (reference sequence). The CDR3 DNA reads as TGTGCCACCAAAGACAGGGGGACCTACGAGCAGTACTTC. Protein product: CATKDRGTYEQYF.

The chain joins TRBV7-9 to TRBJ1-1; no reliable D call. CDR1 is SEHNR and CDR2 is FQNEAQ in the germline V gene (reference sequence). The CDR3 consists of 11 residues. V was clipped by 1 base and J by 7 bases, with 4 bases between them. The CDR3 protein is CASSLVSEAFF. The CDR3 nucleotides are TGTGCCAGCAGCTTAGTCAGTGAAGCTTTCTTT.

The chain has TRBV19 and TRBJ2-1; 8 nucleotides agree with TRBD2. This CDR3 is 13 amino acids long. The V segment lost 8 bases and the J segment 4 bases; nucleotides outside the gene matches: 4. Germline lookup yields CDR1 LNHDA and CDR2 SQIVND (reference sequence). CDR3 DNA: TGTGCCAGTCTTAGCGGGGTATACAATGAGCAGTTCTTC. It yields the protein CASLSGVYNEQFF.

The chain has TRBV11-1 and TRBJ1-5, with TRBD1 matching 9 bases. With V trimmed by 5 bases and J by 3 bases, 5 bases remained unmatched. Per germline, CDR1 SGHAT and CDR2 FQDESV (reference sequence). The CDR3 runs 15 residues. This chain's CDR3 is CASSLGQGINQPQHF. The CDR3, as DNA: TGTGCCAGCAGCCTCGGACAGGGGATCAATCAGCCCCAGCATTTT.

CDR3 amino acids: CASSYSRGRGFEQYF. The CDR3 bases are TGTGCCAGCAGTTACTCCCGGGGCAGGGGGTTCGAGCAGTACTTC. The V and J genes are TRBV6-5 and TRBJ2-7, with TRBD1 matching 7 bases. CDR3 length: 15 amino acids. The ends lost 0 bases at V and 6 bases at J; junction bases unmatched: 8. Germline CDR1 is MNHEY and CDR2 is SVGAGI.

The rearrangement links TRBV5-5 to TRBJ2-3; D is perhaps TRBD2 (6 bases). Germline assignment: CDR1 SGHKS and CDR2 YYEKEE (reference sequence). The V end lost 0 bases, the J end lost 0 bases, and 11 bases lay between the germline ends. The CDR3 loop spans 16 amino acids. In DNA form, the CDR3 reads TGTGCCAGCAGCTTGGGAGTCAGCGGGAGCACAGATACGCAGTATTTT. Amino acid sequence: CASSLGVSGSTDTQYF.

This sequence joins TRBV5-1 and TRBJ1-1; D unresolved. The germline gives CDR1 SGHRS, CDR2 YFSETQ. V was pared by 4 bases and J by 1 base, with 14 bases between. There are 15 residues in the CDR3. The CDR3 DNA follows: TGCGCCAGCAGCCCCCGGCGACAAGGGAACACTGAAGCTTTCTTT. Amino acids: CASSPRRQGNTEAFF.

CDR3 coding DNA: TGTGCCAGCAGCATGGGACAGTTCTTCTACGAGCAGTACTTC. Amino acid sequence: CASSMGQFFYEQYF. V gene TRBV6-5 combines with J gene TRBJ2-7; TRBD1 agrees at 7 bases. This CDR3 comprises 14 residues. Unmatched junction bases numbered 8, after V lost 6 bases and J lost 3 bases. CDR1 is MNHEY and CDR2 is SVGAGI in the germline V gene.

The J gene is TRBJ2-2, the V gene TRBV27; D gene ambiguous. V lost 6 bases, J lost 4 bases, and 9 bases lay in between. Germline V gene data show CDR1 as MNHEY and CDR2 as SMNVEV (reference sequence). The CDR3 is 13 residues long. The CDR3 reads CASRYKITGELFF. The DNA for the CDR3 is TGTGCCAGCAGATACAAGATCACCGGGGAGCTGTTTTTT.

CDR3: CASSLTGRTYEQYF. The CDR3 DNA follows: TGTGCCAGCAGCTTGACAGGCAGAACCTACGAGCAGTACTTC. The chain uses TRBV27 and TRBJ2-7; the D gene is possibly TRBD1 (6 bases). The germline V and J ends were trimmed by 6 bases and 2 bases, with 14 bases remaining between them. This CDR3 is 14 amino acids long. Germline values: CDR1 MNHEY, CDR2 SMNVEV (reference sequence).